The 5 T cell receptor beta chains presented below share a single source sample, sequenced in a study of T-cell memory formation after mild COVID-19. MiXCR, run by TCRdb on the 5' RACE reads, gives a single entry per CDR3 protein. In the table there are more than 110,000 distinct CDR3 sequences, 13% to 15% of which are singletons. The specimen was PBMCs or a T cell subset sorted from them (not recorded which). The source of these receptors is an adult woman who had mild COVID-19 (a few samples of this study predate the infection). Cell type and time point are not known.

The rearrangement uses TRBV7-9 and TRBJ2-5, with 8 nucleotides matching TRBD1. The V gene's germline CDR1 is SEHNR and CDR2 FQNEAQ (reference sequence). V was pared by 5 bases and J by 5 bases, with 16 bases of the junction left unmatched. This CDR3 is 17 amino acids long. The CDR3 region is CASSPIDRDRPGETQYF. CDR3 nucleotides: TGTGCCAGCAGCCCAATAGATCGGGACAGGCCAGGGGAGACCCAGTACTTC. Drawing the rest from reference TRBV7-9 and TRBJ2-5, the complete variable domain is DTGVSQNPRHKITKRGQNVTFRCDPISEHNRLYWYRQTLGQGPEFLTYFQNEAQLEKSRLLSDRFSAERPKGSFSTLEIQRTEQGDSAMYLCASSPIDRDRPGETQYFGPGTRLLVL.

This clonotype appeared a few times. The CDR3 reads CASSGRQPAYNEQFF. The CDR3 region has the DNA TGTGCCAGCAGTGGTCGACAGCCCGCCTACAATGAGCAGTTCTTC. J is TRBJ2-1 and V is TRBV25-1; weak D call: TRBD1 (5 bases). The V end was cut by 4 bases, the J end by 2 bases, with 12 bases between. Per the germline V gene, CDR1 is MGHDK and CDR2 is SYGVNS. The CDR3 has 15 residues.

The rearrangement joins TRBV30 to TRBJ2-6; no clear D gene. V lost 5 bases, J lost 2 bases, and 4 bases lay in between. Germline V gives CDR1 GTSNPN, CDR2 SVGIG (reference sequence). The CDR3 is 12 amino acids. Here the CDR3 reads CAWDTGANVLTF. The CDR3 DNA is TGTGCCTGGGACACTGGGGCCAACGTCCTGACTTTC.

This clonotype was counted many times. The CDR3 DNA follows: TGTGCCATCAGTGACGCTAGCGGCTACGAGCAGTACTTC. Encoded protein: CAISDASGYEQYF. The chain carries TRBV10-3 and TRBJ2-7; 7 nucleotides agree with TRBD2. CDR3 length: 13 amino acids. Germline-derived CDR1 and CDR2 are ENHRY and SYGVKD. Trimming cost V 3 bases and J 3 bases; bases outside gene matches: 2.

This clonotype was counted a few times. J is TRBJ1-4 and V is TRBV15, with 10 bases fitting TRBD1. The CDR3 is 15 residues long. CDR1 LNHNV and CDR2 YYDKDF come from the germline V gene (reference sequence). J gave up 7 bases and V 4 bases, and 6 bases lay outside the gene matches. The CDR3 loop reads CATSIDRGLSEKLFF. CDR3 DNA sequence: TGTGCCACCAGCATCGACAGGGGGCTTAGTGAAAAACTGTTTTTT.